This T cell receptor (beta chain) was captured by sequencing in a study of T cells in Graves' hyperthyroidism and ophthalmopathy (dated by TCRdb to the late 2010s). Background on the whole study: Peripheral blood samples were taken at initial diagnosis, before any treatment was given. In over five Graves' hyperthyroidism patients, the study also compared T-cell repertoires from thyroid tissue with T-cell repertoires from blood. After sampling, hyperthyroidism patients received methimazole starting at 30 mg daily, and ophthalmopathy patients received high-dose intravenous methylprednisolone. Prospective prediction of ophthalmopathy was tested in an independent validation cohort consisting of fewer than 20 hyperthyroidism patients and 17 patients who later progressed to ophthalmopathy. For training and testing, the 100 or so patients in the discovery cohort were randomly divided in a 7:3 ratio. According to the paper, TCR Vbeta CDR3 sequencing was carried out on about 140 peripheral blood samples, which came from under 50 ophthalmopathy, some 73 hyperthyroidism and roughly 17 progressor patients. To identify TCR V-J signatures that set the groups apart, the researchers used a discovery cohort of 95 to 100 patients, made up of roughly 45 with Graves' ophthalmopathy and some 56 with stable Graves' hyperthyroidism. Broader findings and caveats from the paper: In validation, the model predicted progression to ophthalmopathy a median of around six months before onset, with roughly 70% sensitivity and roughly 79% specificity. Sample size was not statistically predetermined, and investigators were not blinded to group allocation. A model built on a 13 V-J signature distinguished ophthalmopathy from stable hyperthyroidism, reaching roughly 88% sensitivity and around 81% specificity in cross-validation and 80%/75% in testing. Most expanded thyroid clonotypes (frequency above 0.001) were also found in blood, which suggests that blood repertoires may mirror thyroid immune responses.

Amplification of TCR beta CDR3 regions was carried out from RNA transcripts. The first round of RT-PCR for the TCR CDR3 was performed with the HTBI primer set and the Qiagen OneStep RT-PCR kit. Libraries were constructed in a second round of multiplex PCR, after which size selection and purification were carried out. Sequencing of the libraries was done on an Illumina HiSeq2000 using paired-end 100 bp reads. On the authors' methods: SOAPnuke was used to process the raw data, throwing out any read that contained adapters or uncalled bases, had a mean Phred below 15, or lacked an exact constant-primer or identifier match. COPE v1.2.5 was used to merge the high-quality paired reads, and each unique nucleotide sequence was defined as a clonotype. Clonotypes were aligned to IMGT TRBV, TRBD and TRBJ reference segments using MiTCR v1.1. Analysis was restricted to V-J combinations with a frequency above 0.0001, which covered over 98% of repertoires. A TCS score was defined as the ratio of F50 (clonal expansion) to E x V (chaos), with BLOSUM62-based TCRdist applied between CDR3 peptides within each V-J. Welch's t-statistics and random forest reduced around 550 V-J features to roughly 13, which were used in a naive Bayes classifier (R e1071). TCRdb itself trimmed the public reads at Q25 with fastp, ran MiXCR and retained productive beta chains. Every entry covers one CDR3 protein and lists the most common genes and DNA from its rows. These V and J calls derive from TCRdb rather than the authors' analysis. The sample data list under 350,000 distinct CDR3 sequences, and 20% to 25% of these were observed just once. Together, the top ten hold roughly 52% of the sample.

Based on the germline V gene, the CDR1 and CDR2 sequences are WSHSY and SAAADI. Cut back by 7 bases and 6 bases, the V and J ends lie 10 bases apart. Measured from the cysteine to the phenylalanine, the CDR3 is 11 residues long. Just the 33-base CDR3 DNA is kept, in frame starting at base 1. On this clonotype itself: Its antigen is unknown. No qualities accompany the bases; no much larger clone lies one base away.

A patient counted as having stable Graves' hyperthyroidism if no progression to ophthalmopathy occurred over 18 months of follow-up. The hyperthyroidism patients were between 18 and 65 years old and newly diagnosed, with a disease duration of less than 2 months. Any patient with an uncontrolled infection, another autoimmune disease, pregnancy or lactation was excluded. Diagnoses relied on clinical symptoms, serum thyroxine and TRAb, thyroid ultrasound and orbital computed tomography. Ficoll-Paque density gradient centrifugation was used to isolate PBMCs from around 10 ml of fresh peripheral blood. Total RNA was extracted with Trizol reagent, and quality was checked on an Agilent 2100 Bioanalyzer.

The clonotype originates from a woman in her forties or fifties with Graves' hyperthyroidism. Sequencing was performed on blood. The chain links TRBV10-2 with TRBJ2-7, and the D gene may be TRBD1, 5 bases matching. The CDR3 region: CASTREGEQYF. At the DNA level, the sequence is TGCGCCAGCACCAGGGAAGGCGAGCAGTACTTC.